The rows below give T cell receptor beta chains drawn from one sample of a study of blood T cell repertoires in COVID-19. Assay: immunoSEQ multiplex PCR; the TCRdb copy retains only in-frame clones and omits some. The repertoire holds about 89,000 clones, with over 70% as singletons. The sequenced sample consisted of peripheral blood. The source is a woman aged 80 or over with acute or convalescent COVID-19. Both conserved end residues are trimmed from each CDR3.

v_gene: TRBV2
CDR3aa: ASSGQGLGYGYT

v_gene: TRBV19
CDR3aa: ASNKGREDTQY

v_gene: TRBV2
CDR3aa: ASSDRGSATGELF

v_gene: TRBV5-4
CDR3aa: ASSFGGGAETQY

v_gene: TRBV6-2/TRBV6-3
CDR3aa: ASSLRGVRTEAF

v_gene: TRBV7-2
CDR3aa: ASSLSRQETQY

v_gene: TRBV11-3
CDR3aa: ASSLTSGGVAEQF

v_gene: TRBV19
CDR3aa: ASSIQGTGEDYGYT

v_gene: TRBV7-9
CDR3aa: ASSETGFNEQF

v_gene: TRBV18
CDR3aa: ASFPSEVAGLSNQPQH